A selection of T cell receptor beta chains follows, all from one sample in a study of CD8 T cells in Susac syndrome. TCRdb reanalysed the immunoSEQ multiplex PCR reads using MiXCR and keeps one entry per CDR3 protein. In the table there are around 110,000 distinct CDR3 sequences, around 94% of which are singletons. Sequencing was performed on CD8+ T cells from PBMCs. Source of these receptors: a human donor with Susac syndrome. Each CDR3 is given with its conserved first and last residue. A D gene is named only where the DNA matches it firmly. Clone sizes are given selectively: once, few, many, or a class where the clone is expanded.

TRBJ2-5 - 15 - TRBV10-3 TGTGCCATCCAGCCGGGAGCAGGGGGCCAAGAGACCCAGTACTTC CAIQPGAGGQETQYF
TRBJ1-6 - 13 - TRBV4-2 TGTGCCAGCAGCCAAGGACGGGAGACACCCCTCCACTTT CASSQGRETPLHF
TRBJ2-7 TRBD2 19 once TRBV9 TGTGCCAGCAGCGTAGAAGGGAGCCCTATGGCGCGGGGGACTTTGGAGCAGTACTTC CASSVEGSPMARGTLEQYF
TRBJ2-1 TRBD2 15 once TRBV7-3 TGTGCCAGCAGCTCCATGGGTAGCGGGGGCAATGAGCAGTTCTTC CASSSMGSGGNEQFF
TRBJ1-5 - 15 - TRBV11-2 TGTGCCAGCAGCTTAGCAGGTGGGGGGAATCAGCCCCAGCATTTT CASSLAGGGNQPQHF
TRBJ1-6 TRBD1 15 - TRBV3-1 TGTGCCAGCAGCCCGGGACAGGGGGCCAATTCACCCCTCCACTTT CASSPGQGANSPLHF
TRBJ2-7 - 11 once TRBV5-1 TGCGCCAGCAAGGAAAGGGACGAGCAGTACTTC CASKERDEQYF
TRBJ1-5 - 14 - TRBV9 TGTGCCAGCAGCCCGGAAGCCTACAATCAGCCCCAGCATTTT CASSPEAYNQPQHF
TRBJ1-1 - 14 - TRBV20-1 TGCAGTGCTAGAGATAAAGGGATGGGCACTGAAGCTTTCTTT CSARDKGMGTEAFF
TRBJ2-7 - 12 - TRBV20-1 TGCAGTGCTACGGACAACTCCTACGAGCAGTACTTC CSATDNSYEQYF
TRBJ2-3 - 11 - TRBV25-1 TGTGCCAGCAGTGTTGGAAATACGCAGTATTTT CASSVGNTQYF
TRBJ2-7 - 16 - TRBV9 TGTGCCAGCAGCGTCGAATCCCAGGTACCCTCCTACGAGCAGTACTTC CASSVESQVPSYEQYF
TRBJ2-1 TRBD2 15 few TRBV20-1 TGCAGTGCTAGGCCAAGCGGGGGGGCTTACAATGAGCAGTTCTTC CSARPSGGAYNEQFF
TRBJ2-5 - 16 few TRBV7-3 TGTGCCAGCAGCTTATTCGGGACCGCGGGAACGGAGACCCAGTACTTC CASSLFGTAGTETQYF
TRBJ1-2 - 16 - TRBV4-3 TGCGCCAGCAGCCTCCCGGACAGTCGGGGGGACTATGGCTACACCTTC CASSLPDSRGDYGYTF
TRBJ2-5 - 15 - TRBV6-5 TGTGCCAGCAGTTACGGCGGGGCGGACGGGGAGACCCAGTACTTC CASSYGGADGETQYF
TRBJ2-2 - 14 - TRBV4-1 TGCGCCAGCACGTCCCTAAGAGGGACCGGGGAGCTGTTTTTT CASTSLRGTGELFF
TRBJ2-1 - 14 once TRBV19 TGTGCCAGTAGTATTAATACCCCCTACAATGAGCAGTTCTTC CASSINTPYNEQFF
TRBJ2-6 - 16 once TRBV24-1 TGTGCCGCTGACGTCAGGAGAACGATACTGGGGAACGTCCTGACTTTC CAADVRRTILGNVLTF
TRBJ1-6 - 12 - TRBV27 TGTGCCAGCAGGGGGGACTGGCCGCCCCTCCACTTT CASRGDWPPLHF
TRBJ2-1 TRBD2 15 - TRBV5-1 TGCGCCAGCAGCCGCGGACTAGCGGGGGTCAATGAGCAGTTCTTC CASSRGLAGVNEQFF
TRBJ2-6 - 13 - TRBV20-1 TGCAGTGCTAGTTCCCCTGGGGCCAACGTCCTGACTTTC CSASSPGANVLTF
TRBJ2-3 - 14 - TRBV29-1 TGCAGCGAAAGGGGTGCAGGGGGCACAGATACGCAGTATTTT CSERGAGGTDTQYF
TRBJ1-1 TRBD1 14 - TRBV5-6 TGTGCCAGCAGCTTGGGACAGGGAGGAGCTGAAGCTTTCTTT CASSLGQGGAEAFF